This T cell receptor beta chain is drawn from a study of OX40 agonist ivuxolimab in advanced cancers. Across the whole study: Dose-escalation cases comprised hepatocellular carcinoma, melanoma, renal cell or head and neck cancer.

Germline CDR1 and CDR2: SGHTA and FQGNSA. The V end was cut by 6 bases, the J end by 9 bases, with 15 bases between. The CDR3 spans 13 residues. General study points: CD4+ and CD8+ blood T cells expanded clonally by week 6 at 0.1 to 3.0 mg/kg.

TCRdb's copy holds only in-frame clones and misses some; the assay was immunoSEQ multiplex PCR. Among over 100,000 clones listed, approximately 94% were seen once. In regard to this clone: Its antigen is not identified.

The sample in question was CD4+ or CD8+ T cells sorted from blood, obtained in a trial of the OX40 agonist ivuxolimab. The chain is built from TRBV7-2 and TRBJ2-1; tentatively, D is TRBD1 (6 bases). The source is an adult with an advanced solid tumor such as melanoma, head and neck, liver or kidney cancer. The CDR3 coding sequence is TGTGCCAGCAGACCAACAGGGTATGGTGAGCAGTTCTTC. Amino acid sequence: CASRPTGYGEQFF.